The rows below give T cell receptor beta chains drawn from one sample of a study of PD-1 blockade in classical Hodgkin lymphoma. Method: immunoSEQ multiplex PCR; TCRdb's copy keeps in-frame clones and lacks some. The data show 4,900 or so clones, about 65% seen once. Sequenced here: CD8+ T cells from blood, sampled before the fourth cycle of nivolumab. The receptors stem from a human donor with classical Hodgkin lymphoma. The conserved cysteine and the conserved F or W are not part of the CDR3 here. The order of the fields is CDR3 length, V gene, CDR3 protein.

>10|TRBV7-9
ASSSVQGKLF
>15|TRBV2
ASSEGFSGTGASVQY
>14|TRBV5-4
ASSFKRVDSTDTQY
>11|TRBV16
ASSQSKPEKLF
>11|TRBV19
ASSATGLDGYT
>10|TRBV6-5
ASGTNNEKLF
>15|TRBV6-4
ARKRGWSKTNTGELF
>12|TRBV4-1
ASSQDRSNTEAF
>12|TRBV11-2
ASSRPSNYNEQF
>13|TRBV28
ASSSTPFGDTEAF
>11|TRBV2
ASIPGRRGELF
>10|TRBV30
AWRTPYNEQF
>13|TRBV2
ASSGTGRTYNEQF
>12|TRBV10-1
ASSRTSGSSEQY
>13|TRBV5-6
ASSFQGGNYYGYT